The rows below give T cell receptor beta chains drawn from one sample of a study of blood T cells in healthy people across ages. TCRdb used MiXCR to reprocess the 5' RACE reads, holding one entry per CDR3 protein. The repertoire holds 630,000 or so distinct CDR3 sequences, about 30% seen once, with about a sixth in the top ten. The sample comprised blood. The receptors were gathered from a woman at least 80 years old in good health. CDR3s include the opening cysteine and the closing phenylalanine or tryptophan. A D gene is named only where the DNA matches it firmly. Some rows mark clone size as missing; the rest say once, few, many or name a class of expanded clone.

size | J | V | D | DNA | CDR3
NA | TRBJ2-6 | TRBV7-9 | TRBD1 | TGTGCCAGCAGTTACCGGGGACAGGGACTACGCGGGGCCAACGTCCTGACTTTC | CASSYRGQGLRGANVLTF
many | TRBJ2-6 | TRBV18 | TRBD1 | TGTGCCAGCTCACCCGCGACAGGGAGCTCTGGGGCCAACGTCCTGACTTTC | CASSPATGSSGANVLTF
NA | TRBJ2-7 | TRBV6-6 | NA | TGTGCCAGCAGTTCGGCAGGGGGGGGGCAATCTTGGGAGCAGTACTTC | CASSSAGGGQSWEQYF
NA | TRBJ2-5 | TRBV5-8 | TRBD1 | TGTGCCAGCCCGTCTACGCCGGGACAGGGGGGAGAGACCCAGTACTTC | CASPSTPGQGGETQYF
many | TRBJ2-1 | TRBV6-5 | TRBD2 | TGTGCCAGCAGTTACCTAGCGGGGGGTAGCTCCTACAATGAGCAGTTCTTC | CASSYLAGGSSYNEQFF
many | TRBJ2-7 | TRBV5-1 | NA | TGCGCCAGCAGCTTGGGGGCCGAGCAGTACTTC | CASSLGAEQYF
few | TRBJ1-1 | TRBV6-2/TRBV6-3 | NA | TGTGCCAGCAGATCCGGGGGGGGTGAAGCTTTCTTT | CASRSGGGEAFF
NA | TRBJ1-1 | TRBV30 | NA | TGTGCCTGGACAAGGAACACTGAAGCTTTCTTT | CAWTRNTEAFF
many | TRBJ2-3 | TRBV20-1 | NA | TGCAGTGCTAGCCCACCCCGAGGGGAGGCGCAGTATTTT | CSASPPRGEAQYF
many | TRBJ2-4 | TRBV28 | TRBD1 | TGTGCCAGCAGTTTGCGGACAGGGGGGGGGATAGCCAAAAACATTCAGTACTTC | CASSLRTGGGIAKNIQYF
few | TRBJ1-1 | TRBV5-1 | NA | TGCGCCAGCAGACAAAATGGACGGGACACTGAAGCTTTCTTT | CASRQNGRDTEAFF
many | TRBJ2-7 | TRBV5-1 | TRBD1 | TGCGCCAGCAGCCCCGGACAGGGGGCGATCCACGAGCAGTACTTC | CASSPGQGAIHEQYF
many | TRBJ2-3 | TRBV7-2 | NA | TGTGCCAGCAGTTTCGAGGCTCGCACAGATACGCAGTATTTT | CASSFEARTDTQYF
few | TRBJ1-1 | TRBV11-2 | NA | TGTGCCAGCAGCTTCTCGGGACCGCGGAACACTGAAGCTTTCTTT | CASSFSGPRNTEAFF
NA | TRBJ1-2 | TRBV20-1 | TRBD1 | TGCAGGGTCGAACAGGGGGTAACCGGCTACACCTTC | CRVEQGVTGYTF
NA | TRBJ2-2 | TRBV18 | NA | TGTGCCAGCTCACCACGTCGGAACACCGGGGAGCTGTTTTTT | CASSPRRNTGELFF
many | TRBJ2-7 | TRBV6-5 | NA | TGTGCCAGCAGCACCGGGACCTTCTACGAGCAGTACTTC | CASSTGTFYEQYF
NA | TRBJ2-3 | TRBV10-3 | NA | TGTGCCATCAGTGAGTTCTCGGCGAGCACAGATGCGCAGTATTTT | CAISEFSASTDAQYF
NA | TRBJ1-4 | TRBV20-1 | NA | TGCAGTGTGGGCCTTCCCTGGGAAAAACTGTTTTTT | CSVGLPWEKLFF
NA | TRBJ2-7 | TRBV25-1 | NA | TGTGCCAGCAGTGAATATGGGGGATCGCAGTACTTC | CASSEYGGSQYF
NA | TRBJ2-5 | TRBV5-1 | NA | TGCGCCAGCAGCTTTCAATTAGAAGAGACCCAGTACTTC | CASSFQLEETQYF
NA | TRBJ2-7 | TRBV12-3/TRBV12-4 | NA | TGTGCCAGCAGTGGATCCAGAGGCTACGAGCAGTACTTC | CASSGSRGYEQYF
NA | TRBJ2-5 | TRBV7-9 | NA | TGTGCCAGCAGCTCTCGGGCCATGTACCAAGAGACCCAGTACTTC | CASSSRAMYQETQYF
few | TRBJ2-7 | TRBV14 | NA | TGTGCCAGCAGCCTATTGACCGGGACTGGCTACGAGCAGTACTTC | CASSLLTGTGYEQYF
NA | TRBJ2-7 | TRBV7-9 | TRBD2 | TGTGCCAGCAGCCGTCCTAGCGGGAGACTAGACGAGCAGTACTTC | CASSRPSGRLDEQYF
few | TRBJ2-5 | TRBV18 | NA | TGTGCCAGCTCACCGGATGGGGGGCCGCAAGAGACCCAGTACTTC | CASSPDGGPQETQYF
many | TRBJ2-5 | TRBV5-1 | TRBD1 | TGCGCCAGCAGCGAAAACGACAGGGGCCCTGAGACCCAGTACTTC | CASSENDRGPETQYF
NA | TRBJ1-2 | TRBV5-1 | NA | TGCGCCAGCAGCTTGGAATATGTACAGAACTTTAACTATGGCTACACCTTC | CASSLEYVQNFNYGYTF
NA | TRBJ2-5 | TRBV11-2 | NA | TGTGCCAGCAGCTTATACGCGAGCCTCCAAGAGACCCAGTACTTC | CASSLYASLQETQYF
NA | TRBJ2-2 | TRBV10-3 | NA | TGTGCCATCACAAACAGGGAGGCCGGGGAGCTGTTTTTT | CAITNREAGELFF
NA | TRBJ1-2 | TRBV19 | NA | TGTGCCAGTAGTATGGAAGGGGTTGGCGAATATGGCTACACCTTC | CASSMEGVGEYGYTF
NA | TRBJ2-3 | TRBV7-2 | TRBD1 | TGTGCCAGCAGCTTAGGGCCTCAGGGGGTGCGTGCAGATACGCAGTATTTT | CASSLGPQGVRADTQYF
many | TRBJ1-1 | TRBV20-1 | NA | TGCAGTCCCGCCCAATCGAACACTGAAGCTTTCTTT | CSPAQSNTEAFF
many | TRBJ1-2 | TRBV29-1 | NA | TGCAGCGTTGGTGGCGGTCTTAACTATGGCTACACCTTC | CSVGGGLNYGYTF
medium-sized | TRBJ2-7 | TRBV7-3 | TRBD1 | TGTGCCAGCAGCCTAAAGCCGGGACAGAGATCCTACGAGCAGTACTTC | CASSLKPGQRSYEQYF
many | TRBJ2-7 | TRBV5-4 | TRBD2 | TGTGCCAGCAGCTTGGGGACTAGCGCGAGGCTGGGGGAGCAGTACTTC | CASSLGTSARLGEQYF
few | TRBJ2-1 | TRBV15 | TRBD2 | TGTGCCACCAGCACTGGGGATCGAGCGGGGTCGTTCTTC | CATSTGDRAGSFF
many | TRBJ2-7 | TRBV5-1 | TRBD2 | TGCGCCAGCAGCGCCACGGGGACTAGAGGCGAGCAGTACTTC | CASSATGTRGEQYF
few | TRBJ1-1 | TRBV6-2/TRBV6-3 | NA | TGTGCCAGCAGTCCCGTCCCCGCCAGGGGAGCTGAAGCTTTCTTT | CASSPVPARGAEAFF
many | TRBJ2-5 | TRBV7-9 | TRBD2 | TGTGCCAGCAGTTCTAGCGGGGGGGCCTGGGAGACCCAGTACTTC | CASSSSGGAWETQYF
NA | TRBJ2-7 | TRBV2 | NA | TGTGCCAGCAGCCGGGACATTGCCTACTACGAGCAGTACTTC | CASSRDIAYYEQYF
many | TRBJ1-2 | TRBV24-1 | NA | TGTGCCACCAGTACCGCAGGGGCGCCGCACACCTTC | CATSTAGAPHTF
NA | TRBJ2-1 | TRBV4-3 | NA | TGCGCCAGCAGCCCGGTCGCCAGCGGGTCTTACAATGAGCAGTTCTTC | CASSPVASGSYNEQFF
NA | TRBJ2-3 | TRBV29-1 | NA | TGCAGCGTTGAAGATCCGACTGACGGGTATTCCACAGATACGCAGTATTTT | CSVEDPTDGYSTDTQYF
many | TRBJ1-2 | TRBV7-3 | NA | TGTGCCAGCAGCCTCACCGGGGGGGAGTATGGCTACACCTTC | CASSLTGGEYGYTF
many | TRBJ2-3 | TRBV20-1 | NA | TGCAGTGCTAGAGATCTCCGGACTAGCACAGATACGCAGTATTTT | CSARDLRTSTDTQYF
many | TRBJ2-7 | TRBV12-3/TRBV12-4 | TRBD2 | TGTGCCAGCAGTTTAGGACTAGCGGGGGCCGCCTACGAGCAGTACTTC | CASSLGLAGAAYEQYF
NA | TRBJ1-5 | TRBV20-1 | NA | TGCAGTGCTAGAGATCCCGGGATGTCCGGCGTTCAGCCCCAGCATTTT | CSARDPGMSGVQPQHF
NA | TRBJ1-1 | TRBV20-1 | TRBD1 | TGCAGTGCGGTGACAGGGATGAACACTGAAGCTTTCTTT | CSAVTGMNTEAFF
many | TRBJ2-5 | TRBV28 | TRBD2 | TGTGCCAGCCGGCGGGGGGGCGTTCAAGAGACCCAGTACTTC | CASRRGGVQETQYF